This T cell receptor (beta chain) was recorded in a study of vaccination and CD4 T cells after COVID-19. Study overall: Convalescent individuals numbered four females and six males, two being Hispanic.

The assay that was used to sequence DNA from cultured CD4+ T cells was the Oncomine TCR Beta short-read assay. TCRdb reprocessed the PCR reads with MiXCR, giving one entry per CDR3 protein. The data show 11,000 or so distinct CDR3 sequences, with about 75% seen just once and 10% to 13% held by the top ten. CDR1 is MNHEY, CDR2 SMNVEV, per germline (reference sequence). V dropped 2 bases and J dropped 5 bases, with 18 bases sitting between them. The CDR3 loop spans 16 amino acids. Comment on this clonotype: The target antigen is unknown.

Treatment specified: roughly 11-day PBMC culture with coronavirus spike peptide pools or control peptides (ViraFEST assay). Once cultured less than 13 days, CD4+ T cells underwent isolation by negative selection. Sequenced material: CD4+ T cells from blood, cultured in vitro. The V gene is TRBV27, the J gene TRBJ1-2; D unresolved. The receptor was isolated from a human donor who had recovered from COVID-19. This chain's CDR3 is CASSLAWEHPKYGYTF. The CDR3 DNA is TGTGCCAGCAGTTTAGCCTGGGAACACCCCAAATATGGCTACACCTTC.